This T cell receptor beta chain was captured by sequencing in a study of T cell responses to AZD1222 COVID-19 vaccine. Turning to the study itself: Some second doses came at about 4 weeks and others at about 12 weeks; these were pooled.

Findings and limits, study-wide: Just five or six AZD1222 recipients were seropositive at baseline. As reported, nearly half of all spike-specific TCRs target variant regions that are unmutated. It was only after the peak T cell response that any repertoires were sampled.

The method was immunoSEQ multiplex PCR; TCRdb's version includes in-frame clones alone and lacks a portion of them. This sample has 84,000 or so clones, with roughly 90% found just once. The length of the CDR3 is 15 residues. The V gene's germline CDR1 is MNHEY and CDR2 SVGAGI. Germline trimming cut 6 bases from V and 4 bases from J; bases unmatched to any gene: 6. Notes on this clone: The antigen remains unidentified.

Material: peripheral blood, obtained on day 0 of AZD1222 vaccination. This rearrangement joins TRBV6-5 to TRBJ2-7, with 13 bases lining up with TRBD2. This TCR derives from an adult in good health. CDR3 nucleotide sequence: TGTGCCAGCAGCTCACTAGCGGGGGGGTCGTACGAGCAGTACTTC. Translating gives CASSSLAGGSYEQYF.